These T cell receptor beta chains were read from a single sample in a study of T cells in Graves' hyperthyroidism and ophthalmopathy. TCRdb ran MiXCR on the multiplex PCR reads and lists one entry per CDR3 protein. The data hold 300,000 to 450,000 distinct CDR3 sequences, with about 18% observed a single time. Sequenced material: blood. The receptors were sampled from a woman aged 25 to 39 with Graves' hyperthyroidism that later progressed to Graves' ophthalmopathy. Both conserved end residues are trimmed from each CDR3.

cdr3_aa	cdr3_length	v_call
ASNKGPPSNQPQH	13	TRBV12-3/TRBV12-4
AWSRNDRNGYT	11	TRBV30
ASSLMASGGGAETQY	15	TRBV12-3/TRBV12-4
ASSFLRTGRADTQY	14	TRBV27
ASSLARQSWGYT	12	TRBV5-1
ASSASGGIYGYT	12	TRBV2
AWKGGFAEAF	10	TRBV30
ASRQRVEVEGSPLH	14	TRBV5-1
ATSPRGAGGRDTQY	14	TRBV24-1
SATPPGQGLYGYT	13	TRBV20-1
SVTPGLAGGPVMDSYNEQF	19	TRBV29-1
ASSLVSGGDEQY	12	TRBV28
ASSQDSSSGNTIY	13	TRBV3-1
SALARGERTDTQY	13	TRBV20-1
ASGPRETQY	9	TRBV6-2/TRBV6-3
ASRPRGDEQF	10	TRBV27
ASAESTGNTIY	11	TRBV28
ATSRDLWAANTGELF	15	TRBV15
ATSTRNFGLAAYNEQF	16	TRBV15
ASSLTGSGVTEAF	13	TRBV11-3
VSSRPGQDNSPLH	13	TRBV5-5
SAPGQGYNEQF	11	TRBV20-1
ASSDRTVHTEAF	12	TRBV12-3/TRBV12-4
ASSPLTGSSYNEQF	14	TRBV5-1
AIHGGLNEKLF	11	TRBV10-3
SASQTGDSPYEQY	13	TRBV20-1